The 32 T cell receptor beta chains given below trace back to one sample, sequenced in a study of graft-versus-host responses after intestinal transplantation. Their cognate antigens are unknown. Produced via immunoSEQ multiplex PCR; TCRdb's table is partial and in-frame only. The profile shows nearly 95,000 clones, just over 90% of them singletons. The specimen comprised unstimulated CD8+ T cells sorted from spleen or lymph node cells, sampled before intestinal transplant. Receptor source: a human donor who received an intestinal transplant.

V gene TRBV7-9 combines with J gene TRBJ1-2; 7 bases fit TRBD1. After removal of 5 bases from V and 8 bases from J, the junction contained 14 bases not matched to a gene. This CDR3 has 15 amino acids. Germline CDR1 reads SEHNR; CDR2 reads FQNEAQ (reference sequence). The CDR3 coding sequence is TGTGCCAGCAGCCCAATACCGGGACAGTGGAGAGGCTACACCTTC. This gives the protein CASSPIPGQWRGYTF.

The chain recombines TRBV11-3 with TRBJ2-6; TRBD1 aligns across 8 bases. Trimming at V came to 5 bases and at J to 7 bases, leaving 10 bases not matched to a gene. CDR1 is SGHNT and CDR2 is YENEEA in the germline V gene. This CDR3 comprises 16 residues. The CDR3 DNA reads TGTGCCAGCAGCCCGCCGGGACAGGTGGGCGCCAACGTCCTGACTTTC. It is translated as CASSPPGQVGANVLTF.

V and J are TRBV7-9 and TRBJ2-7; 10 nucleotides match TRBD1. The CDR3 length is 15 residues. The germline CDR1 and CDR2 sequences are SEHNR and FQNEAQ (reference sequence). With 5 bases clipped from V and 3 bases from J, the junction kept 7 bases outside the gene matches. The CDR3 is CASSGPRTGGYEQYF. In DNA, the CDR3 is TGTGCCAGCAGCGGACCCCGGACAGGGGGCTACGAGCAGTACTTC.

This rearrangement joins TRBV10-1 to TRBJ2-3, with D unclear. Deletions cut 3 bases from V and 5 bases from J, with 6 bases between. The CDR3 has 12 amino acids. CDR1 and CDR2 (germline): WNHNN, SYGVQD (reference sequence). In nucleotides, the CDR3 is TGCGCCAGCAGTGACGGCGGAGATACGCAGTATTTT. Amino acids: CASSDGGDTQYF.

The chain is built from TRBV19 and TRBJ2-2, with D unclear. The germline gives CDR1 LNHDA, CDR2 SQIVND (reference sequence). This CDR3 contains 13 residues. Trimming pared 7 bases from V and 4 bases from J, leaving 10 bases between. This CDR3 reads CASTGRGTGELFF. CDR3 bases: TGTGCCAGTACTGGCCGTGGCACCGGGGAGCTGTTTTTT.

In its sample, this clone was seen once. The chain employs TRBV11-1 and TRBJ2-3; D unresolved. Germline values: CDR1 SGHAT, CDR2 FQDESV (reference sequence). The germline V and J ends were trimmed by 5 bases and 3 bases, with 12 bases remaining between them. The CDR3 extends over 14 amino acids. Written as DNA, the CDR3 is TGTGCCAGCAGCAACACAGCCATGACAGATACGCAGTATTTT. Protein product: CASSNTAMTDTQYF. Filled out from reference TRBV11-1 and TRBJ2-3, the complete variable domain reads EAEVAQSPRYKITEKSQAVAFWCDPISGHATLYWYRQILGQGPELLVQFQDESVVDDSQLPKDRFSAERLKGVDSTLKIQPAELGDSAMYLCASSNTAMTDTQYFGPGTRLTVL.

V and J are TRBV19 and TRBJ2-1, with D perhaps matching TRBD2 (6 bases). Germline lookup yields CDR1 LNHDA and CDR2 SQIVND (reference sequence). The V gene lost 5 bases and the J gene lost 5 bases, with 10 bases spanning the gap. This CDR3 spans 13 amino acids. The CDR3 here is CASSWTTNNEQFF. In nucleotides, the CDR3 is TGTGCCAGTAGTTGGACTACCAACAATGAGCAGTTCTTC.

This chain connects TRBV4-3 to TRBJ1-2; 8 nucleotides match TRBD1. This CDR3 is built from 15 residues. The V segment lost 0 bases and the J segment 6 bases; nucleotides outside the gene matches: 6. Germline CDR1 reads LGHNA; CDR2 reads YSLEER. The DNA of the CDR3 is TGCGCCAGCAGCCAAGATTTTCAGGGGGCGAATGGCTACACCTTC. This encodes CASSQDFQGANGYTF.

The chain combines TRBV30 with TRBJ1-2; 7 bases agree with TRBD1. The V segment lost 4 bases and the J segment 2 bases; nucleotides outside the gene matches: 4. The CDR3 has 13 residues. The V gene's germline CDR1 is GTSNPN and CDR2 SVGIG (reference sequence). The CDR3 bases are TGTGCCTGGAATACAGGGGCGAACTATGGCTACACCTTC. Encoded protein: CAWNTGANYGYTF.

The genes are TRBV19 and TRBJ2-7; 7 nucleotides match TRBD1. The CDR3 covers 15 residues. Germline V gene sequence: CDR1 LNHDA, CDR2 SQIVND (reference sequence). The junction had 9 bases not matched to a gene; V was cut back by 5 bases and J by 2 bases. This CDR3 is CASSHRDSSTYEQYF. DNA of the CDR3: TGTGCCAGTAGTCACCGGGACAGCAGCACCTACGAGCAGTACTTC.

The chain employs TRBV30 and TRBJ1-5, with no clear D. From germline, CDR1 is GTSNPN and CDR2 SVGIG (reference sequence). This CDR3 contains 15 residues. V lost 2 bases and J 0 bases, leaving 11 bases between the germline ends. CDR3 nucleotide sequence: TGTGCCTGGAGTCATGAGGATTCTAGCAATCAGCCCCAGCATTTT. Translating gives CAWSHEDSSNQPQHF.

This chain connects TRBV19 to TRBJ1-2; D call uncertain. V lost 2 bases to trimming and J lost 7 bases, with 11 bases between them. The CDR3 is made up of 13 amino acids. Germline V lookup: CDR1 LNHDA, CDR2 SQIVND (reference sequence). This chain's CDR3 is CASSITTNAGYTF. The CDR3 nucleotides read TGTGCCAGTAGTATAACGACAAACGCTGGCTACACCTTC.

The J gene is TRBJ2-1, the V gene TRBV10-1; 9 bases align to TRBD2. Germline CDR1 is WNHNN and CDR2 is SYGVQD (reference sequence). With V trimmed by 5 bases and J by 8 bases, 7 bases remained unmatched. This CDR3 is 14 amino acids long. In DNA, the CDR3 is TGCGCCAGCAGTCCGGGACTAGCTTCCCATGAGCAGTTCTTC. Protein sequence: CASSPGLASHEQFF.

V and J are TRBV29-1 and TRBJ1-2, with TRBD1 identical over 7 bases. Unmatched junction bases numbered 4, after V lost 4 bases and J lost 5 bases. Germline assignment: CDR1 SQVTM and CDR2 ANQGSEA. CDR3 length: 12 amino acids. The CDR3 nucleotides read TGCAGCGTTGCCGGGACAGCTTATGGCTACACCTTC. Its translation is CSVAGTAYGYTF.

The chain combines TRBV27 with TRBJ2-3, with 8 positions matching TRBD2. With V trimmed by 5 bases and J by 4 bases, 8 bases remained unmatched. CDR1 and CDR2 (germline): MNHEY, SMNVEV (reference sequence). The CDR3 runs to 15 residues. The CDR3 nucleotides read TGTGCCAGCAGTCCCGGACTAGCTATCCCAGATACGCAGTATTTT. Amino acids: CASSPGLAIPDTQYF.

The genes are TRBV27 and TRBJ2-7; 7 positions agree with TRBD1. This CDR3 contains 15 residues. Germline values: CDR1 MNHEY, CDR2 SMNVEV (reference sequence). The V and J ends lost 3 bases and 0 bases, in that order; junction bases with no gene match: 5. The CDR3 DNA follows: TGTGCCAGCAGTTTGAGGGGGCTCTCCTCCTACGAGCAGTACTTC. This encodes CASSLRGLSSYEQYF.

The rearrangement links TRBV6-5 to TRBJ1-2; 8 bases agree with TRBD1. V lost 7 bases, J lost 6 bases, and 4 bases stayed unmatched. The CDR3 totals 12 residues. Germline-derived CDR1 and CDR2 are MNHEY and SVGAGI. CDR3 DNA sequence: TGTGCCAGCAAGGACAGGGTAGATGGCTACACCTTC. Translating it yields CASKDRVDGYTF.

The CDR3: CASSPRTEGSGNTIYF. DNA of the CDR3: TGTGCCAGCTCACCCAGGACAGAGGGCTCTGGAAACACCATATATTTT. The chain uses TRBV18 and TRBJ1-3, with TRBD1 as a possible D gene (6 bases). The CDR3 sequence is 16 residues long. The germline V gene encodes CDR1 KGHSH and CDR2 LQKENI. V was shortened by 3 bases and J by 0 bases, with 12 bases between the two germline ends. The full variable domain, in which reference TRBV18 and TRBJ1-3 provide the parts outside the CDR3, is NAGVMQNPRHLVRRRGQEARLRCSPMKGHSHVYWYRQLPEEGLKFMVYLQKENIIDESGMPKERFSAEFPKEGPSILRIQQVVRGDSAAYFCASSPRTEGSGNTIYFGEGSWLTVV.

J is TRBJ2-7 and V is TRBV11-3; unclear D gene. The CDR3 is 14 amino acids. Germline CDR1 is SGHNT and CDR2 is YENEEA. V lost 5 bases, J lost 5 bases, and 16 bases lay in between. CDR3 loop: CASSPRVPSDEQYF. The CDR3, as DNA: TGTGCCAGCAGCCCACGCGTTCCCTCGGACGAGCAGTACTTC.

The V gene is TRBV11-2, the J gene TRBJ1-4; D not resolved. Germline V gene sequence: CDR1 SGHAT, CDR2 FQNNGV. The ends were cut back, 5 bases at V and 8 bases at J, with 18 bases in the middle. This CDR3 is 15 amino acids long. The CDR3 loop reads CASSLVYEAREKLFF. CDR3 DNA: TGTGCCAGCAGCCTCGTTTATGAGGCCCGAGAAAAACTGTTTTTT.

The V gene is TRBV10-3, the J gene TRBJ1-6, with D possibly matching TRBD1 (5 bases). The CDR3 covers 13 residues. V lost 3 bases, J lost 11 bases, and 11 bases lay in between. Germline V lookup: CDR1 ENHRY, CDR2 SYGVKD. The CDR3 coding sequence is TGTGCCATCAGTGATCGACAGTTAACACCCCTCCACTTT. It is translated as CAISDRQLTPLHF.

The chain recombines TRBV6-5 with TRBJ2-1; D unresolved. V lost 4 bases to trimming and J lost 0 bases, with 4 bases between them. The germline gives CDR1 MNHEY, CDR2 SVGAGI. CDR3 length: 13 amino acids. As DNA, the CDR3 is TGTGCCAGCAGTTCTACCTCCTACAATGAGCAGTTCTTC. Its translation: CASSSTSYNEQFF.

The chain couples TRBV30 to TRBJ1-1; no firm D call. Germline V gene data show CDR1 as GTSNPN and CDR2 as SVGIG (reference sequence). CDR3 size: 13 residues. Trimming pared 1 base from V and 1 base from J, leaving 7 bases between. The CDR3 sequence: CAWSDEGNTEAFF. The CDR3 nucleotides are TGTGCCTGGAGTGATGAGGGGAACACTGAAGCTTTCTTT.

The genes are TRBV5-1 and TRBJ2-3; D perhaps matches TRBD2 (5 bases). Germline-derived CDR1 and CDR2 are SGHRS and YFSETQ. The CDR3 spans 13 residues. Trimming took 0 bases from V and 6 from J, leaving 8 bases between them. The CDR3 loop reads CASSLAPGDTQYF. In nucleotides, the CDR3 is TGCGCCAGCAGCTTGGCCCCGGGGGATACGCAGTATTTT.

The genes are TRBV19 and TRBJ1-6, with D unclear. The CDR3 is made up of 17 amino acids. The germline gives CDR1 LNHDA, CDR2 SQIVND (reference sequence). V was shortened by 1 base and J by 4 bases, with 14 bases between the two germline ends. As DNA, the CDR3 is TGTGCCAGTAGTATAGCCGAGGGCCGGGGATATAATTCACCCCTCCACTTT. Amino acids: CASSIAEGRGYNSPLHF.

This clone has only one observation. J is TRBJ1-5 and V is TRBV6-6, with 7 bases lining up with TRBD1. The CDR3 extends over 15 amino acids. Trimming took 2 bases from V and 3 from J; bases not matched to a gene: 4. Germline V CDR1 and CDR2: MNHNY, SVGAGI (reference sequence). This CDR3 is CASSYTGESNQPQHF. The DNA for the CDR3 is TGTGCCAGCAGTTACACAGGGGAATCCAATCAGCCCCAGCATTTT.

CDR3 bases: TGTGCCAGCAGTTTTGAGAGACTGAACACCGGGGAGCTGTTTTTT. Translating it yields CASSFERLNTGELFF. The chain carries TRBV27 and TRBJ2-2; unclear D gene. The V end was cut by 3 bases, the J end by 1 base, with 9 bases between. Germline lookup yields CDR1 MNHEY and CDR2 SMNVEV (reference sequence). The CDR3 runs 15 residues.

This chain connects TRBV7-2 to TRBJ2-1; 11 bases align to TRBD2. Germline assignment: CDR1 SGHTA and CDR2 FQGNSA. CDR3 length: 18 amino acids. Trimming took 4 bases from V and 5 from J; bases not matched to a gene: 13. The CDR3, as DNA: TGTGCCAGCAGCTCCACCCCTTACGAACTAGCGGGGGACAATGAGCAGTTCTTC. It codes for CASSSTPYELAGDNEQFF.

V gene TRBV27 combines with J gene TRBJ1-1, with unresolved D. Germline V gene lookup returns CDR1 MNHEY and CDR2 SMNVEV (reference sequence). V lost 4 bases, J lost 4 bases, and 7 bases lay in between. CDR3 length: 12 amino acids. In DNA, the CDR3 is TGTGCCAGCAGTTCGTATAGCACTGAAGCTTTCTTT. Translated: CASSSYSTEAFF.

CDR3: CASSLGQGDNQPQHF. The CDR3 DNA follows: TGTGCCAGCAGCTTGGGACAGGGGGACAATCAGCCCCAGCATTTT. V gene TRBV27 combines with J gene TRBJ1-5; TRBD1 aligns across 11 bases. Looked up from germline, CDR1 is MNHEY and CDR2 is SMNVEV (reference sequence). The CDR3 contains 15 residues. V lost 6 bases and J lost 3; bases outside the gene matches: 4.

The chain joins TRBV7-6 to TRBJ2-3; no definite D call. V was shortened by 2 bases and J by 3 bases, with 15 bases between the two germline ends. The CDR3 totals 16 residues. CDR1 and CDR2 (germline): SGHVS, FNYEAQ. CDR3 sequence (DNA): TGTGCCAGCAGCTTACTTCCCCCTTTGACAACAGATACGCAGTATTTT. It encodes CASSLLPPLTTDTQYF. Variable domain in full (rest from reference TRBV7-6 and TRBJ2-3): GAGVSQSPRYKVTKRGQDVALRCDPISGHVSLYWYRQALGQGPEFLTYFNYEAQQDKSGLPNDRFSAERPEGSISTLTIQRTEQRDSAMYRCASSLLPPLTTDTQYFGPGTRLTVL.

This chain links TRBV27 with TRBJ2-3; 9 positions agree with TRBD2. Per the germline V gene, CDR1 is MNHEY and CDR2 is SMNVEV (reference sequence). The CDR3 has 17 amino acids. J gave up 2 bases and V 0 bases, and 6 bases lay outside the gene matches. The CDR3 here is CASSLSPAGGLTDTQYF. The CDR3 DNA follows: TGTGCCAGCAGTTTATCGCCAGCGGGGGGCCTCACAGATACGCAGTATTTT.